This TCR beta chain was found in a study of T cell responses to AZD1222 COVID-19 vaccine. About the study: Doses given second, at about 4 or about 12 weeks, were pooled. General study points: Unmutated variant regions are reportedly the target of nearly half of TCRs that are spike-specific.

Comment on this clone: What it binds is not known.

The table came from immunoSEQ multiplex PCR; TCRdb's copy has only in-frame clones and leaves some out. The sample lists approximately 120,000 clones, 87% occurring once. Germline assignment: CDR1 SNHLY and CDR2 FYNNEI. The CDR3 spans 13 residues. The V gene lost 6 bases and the J gene lost 2 bases, with 11 bases spanning the gap. The chain carries TRBV2 and TRBJ2-7; D uncertain. This specimen was peripheral blood, taken on day 0 of AZD1222 vaccination. The TCR sequence derives from an adult in good health. The CDR3 DNA follows: TGTGCCAGCAGCCCTCGGGCTCCCTACGAGCAGTACTTC. Its translation is CASSPRAPYEQYF.